These T cell receptor beta chains were read from a single sample in a study of OX40 agonist ivuxolimab in advanced cancers. Generated by immunoSEQ multiplex PCR, the TCRdb table keeps only in-frame clones and is missing some. The sample includes around 140,000 clones, 90% of them seen just once. Sequenced here: CD4+ or CD8+ T cells sorted from blood, sampled in a trial of the OX40 agonist ivuxolimab. These TCRs come from an adult with an advanced solid tumor such as melanoma, head and neck, liver or kidney cancer. Each CDR3 is given with its conserved first and last residue. The D gene is left open where the match is weak. Size tells how often a clone was seen (once, few, many) or the class of an expanded clone, and some rows leave it out.

size,J,V,D,DNA,CDR3
NA,TRBJ2-4,TRBV7-2,NA,TGTGCCAGCAGCTCACCGCCTCTTTACATTCAGTACTTC,CASSSPPLYIQYF
NA,TRBJ1-2,TRBV30,NA,TGTGCCTGGGGGCACGGCGGCTACACCTTC,CAWGHGGYTF
NA,TRBJ2-1,TRBV28,TRBD2,TGTGCCAGCAGCCCGGGACTAGCGGGAGGGAGCGCCTACAATGAGCAGTTCTTC,CASSPGLAGGSAYNEQFF
NA,TRBJ1-2,TRBV9,TRBD1,TGTGCCAGCAGCCTATTGCCGGGACAGAACTATGGCTACACCTTC,CASSLLPGQNYGYTF
NA,TRBJ2-1,TRBV27,NA,TGTGCCAGCAGTTTGGCGACCTCCTACAATGAGCAGTTCTTC,CASSLATSYNEQFF
NA,TRBJ1-1,TRBV29-1,NA,TGCAGCGCTCGCGGTAGGGAGTACGGGCCTGAAGCTTTCTTT,CSARGREYGPEAFF
NA,TRBJ1-5,TRBV7-2,NA,TGTGCCAGCAGCTTAACCAGGGATAGCAATCAGCCCCAGCATTTT,CASSLTRDSNQPQHF
NA,TRBJ1-1,TRBV28,TRBD1,TGTGCCAGCAGTCAGGGACAGAAGAGTGAAGCTTTCTTT,CASSQGQKSEAFF
NA,TRBJ2-7,TRBV6-5,TRBD1,TGTGCCAGCAGCAGGGGACAGCTTCACTACGAGCAGTACTTC,CASSRGQLHYEQYF
NA,TRBJ2-2,TRBV14,NA,TGTGCCAGCAGCCAAGAACCGGGGCAGGGCCGAACGTGGACCAGGGAGCTGTTTTTT,CASSQEPGQGRTWTRELFF
NA,TRBJ2-2,TRBV5-1,TRBD1,TGCGCCAGCAGCTTGAACGACAGGGGGGCACATAACACCGGGGAGCTGTTTTTT,CASSLNDRGAHNTGELFF
NA,TRBJ2-5,TRBV7-9,NA,TGTGCCAGCAGCCCCCCAGGGCTCCAAGAGACCCAGTACTTC,CASSPPGLQETQYF
NA,TRBJ1-2,TRBV6-5,NA,TGTGCCAGCAGTCGCGAGAGGGAGGGCTATGGCTACACCTTC,CASSREREGYGYTF
few,TRBJ1-2,TRBV11-3,NA,TGTGCCAGCAGCAATTTGACAGACTTGAACTATGGCTACACCTTC,CASSNLTDLNYGYTF
NA,TRBJ1-2,TRBV10-1,NA,TGCGCCAGCAGTGAGTCGAATCAGGGAGGCCGCTATGGCTACACCTTC,CASSESNQGGRYGYTF
NA,TRBJ1-4,TRBV27,NA,TGTGCCAGCAGTTTGGGTAGGGGTTATGAAAAACTGTTTTTT,CASSLGRGYEKLFF
NA,TRBJ1-1,TRBV30,NA,TGTGCCTGGAGTCCGAGGAACACTGAAGCTTTCTTT,CAWSPRNTEAFF
NA,TRBJ1-3,TRBV10-3,NA,TGTGCCATCAGTGAGGACAGTGCTGGAAACACCATATATTTT,CAISEDSAGNTIYF
NA,TRBJ2-7,TRBV2,TRBD1,TGTGCCAGCAGGGCGGGACAGGGGACCTACGAGCAGTACTTC,CASRAGQGTYEQYF
NA,TRBJ2-7,TRBV5-1,TRBD1,TGCGCCAGCAGCAGCCGGACAGGCTCCTACGAGCAGTACTTC,CASSSRTGSYEQYF
NA,TRBJ2-7,TRBV6-5,NA,TGTGCCAGCAGTTACGTGGCGGACCCCTACGAGCAGTACTTC,CASSYVADPYEQYF
NA,TRBJ2-1,TRBV28,NA,TGTGCCAGCAGGCCGGCGGGGGCGGCTTACAATGAGCAGTTCTTC,CASRPAGAAYNEQFF
once,TRBJ2-7,TRBV9,TRBD2,TGTGCCAGCAGCGTAGAGGCTAGCGGGAGTTACGAGCAGTACTTC,CASSVEASGSYEQYF
NA,TRBJ1-1,TRBV11-3,TRBD1,TGTGCCAGCAGCCCCCGGACAGGTCCCCCCTCGGAAGCTTTCTTT,CASSPRTGPPSEAFF
NA,TRBJ1-1,TRBV4-3,TRBD1,TGCGCCAGCAGCCCCGGACAGGGCGGGCTAAACACTGAAGCTTTCTTT,CASSPGQGGLNTEAFF
NA,TRBJ1-2,TRBV2,TRBD1,TGTGCCAGCAGTGACAGGGGGCCCTATGGCTACACCTTC,CASSDRGPYGYTF
NA,TRBJ1-2,TRBV6-1,NA,TGTGCCAGCAGTGATCAGGGCTATGGCTACACCTTC,CASSDQGYGYTF
NA,TRBJ2-7,TRBV14,NA,TGTGCCAGCAGCCTGGGCGAGCAGTACTTC,CASSLGEQYF
once,TRBJ1-4,TRBV6-5,NA,TGTGCCAGCAGTTACTCTCGAGGTTTCAATGAAAAACTGTTTTTT,CASSYSRGFNEKLFF
once,TRBJ1-2,TRBV27,NA,TGTGCCAGCAGTTACGGGGCTGGGGACTATGGCTACACCTTC,CASSYGAGDYGYTF
NA,TRBJ2-7,TRBV27,TRBD2,TGTGCCAGCAGACCCGGGACTAGTCCCTACGAGCAGTACTTC,CASRPGTSPYEQYF